This is a list of T cell receptor beta chains from one sample in a study of T cells in Graves' hyperthyroidism and ophthalmopathy. MiXCR was run by TCRdb on the multiplex PCR reads, yielding one entry per CDR3 protein. This sample yields hundreds of thousands of distinct CDR3 sequences, of which 35% to 45% are seen a single time; approximately 8.7% belongs to the top ten. The sequenced material came from blood. All receptors come from a young man with Graves' hyperthyroidism. CDR3s include the opening cysteine and the closing phenylalanine or tryptophan. The D gene is left open where the match is weak. A row's size may be missing; if present it is once, few, many or a size class.

>14|-|many|TRBV7-2|TRBJ2-5
TGTGCCAGCAGCTTAGGAAGGCGCCAAGAGACCCAGTACTTC
CASSLGRRQETQYF
>10|-|-|TRBV29-1|TRBJ2-2
TGCAGCGTGGAGGACAGGGAGCTGTTTTTT
CSVEDRELFF
>14|-|-|TRBV6-5|TRBJ1-2
TGTGCCAGCAGTTACGGTCCAGATCTCTATGGCTACACCTTC
CASSYGPDLYGYTF
>13|-|many|TRBV10-3|TRBJ2-7
TGTGCCATCAGTGAGTCGGGCACCCACGAGCAGTACTTC
CAISESGTHEQYF
>13|-|-|TRBV18|TRBJ1-4
TGTGCCAGCTCACCAGTGCTCAATGAAAAACTGTTTTTT
CASSPVLNEKLFF
>12|TRBD1|many|TRBV20-1|TRBJ2-5
TGCAGTGCTAGGGACAGGGAAGAGACCCAGTACTTC
CSARDREETQYF
>17|TRBD1|-|TRBV9|TRBJ1-3
TGTGCCAGCAGCTTATCGGGACAGTCATTGGTGCGAAACACCATATATTTT
CASSLSGQSLVRNTIYF
>14|-|-|TRBV7-4|TRBJ1-6
TGTGCCAGCAGCTTAGAGGTCAGCGGTTCACCCCTCCACTTT
CASSLEVSGSPLHF
>11|-|many|TRBV10-3|TRBJ1-1
TGTGCCATCATGGGGAGCACTGAAGCTTTCTTT
CAIMGSTEAFF
>14|-|-|TRBV6-1|TRBJ2-7
TGTGCCAGCAGCCCCAGGGGCCTCTCCTACGAGCAGTACTTC
CASSPRGLSYEQYF
>16|TRBD2|-|TRBV4-1|TRBJ2-5
TGCGCCAGCAGCCAAGATCGGGGGGGGCTGGGTGAGACCCAGTACTTC
CASSQDRGGLGETQYF
>13|-|many|TRBV15|TRBJ1-1
TGTGCCACCGCGACCTTACGGAACACTGAAGCTTTCTTT
CATATLRNTEAFF
>15|-|-|TRBV10-3|TRBJ2-6
TGTGCCATCAGTGAAGGAGGGGATGGGGCCAACGTCCTGACTTTC
CAISEGGDGANVLTF
>14|TRBD1|-|TRBV20-1|TRBJ2-7
TGCAGTGCTATCAGGGCAGGGGGTACCTACGAGCAGTACTTC
CSAIRAGGTYEQYF
>14|-|many|TRBV15|TRBJ1-3
TGTGCCACCAGCAGAGGCGGGCCTGGAAACACCATATATTTT
CATSRGGPGNTIYF
>15|-|few|TRBV2|TRBJ2-7
TGTGCCAGCAGTTTCGGGTGGCCATCGGTCTACGAGCAGTACTTC
CASSFGWPSVYEQYF
>12|-|-|TRBV2|TRBJ2-2
TGTGCCAGCATGGCCGGGAGCGGGGAGCTGTTTTTT
CASMAGSGELFF
>14|-|few|TRBV19|TRBJ1-4
TGTGCCAGTCGTGGGCCAGGCATTAATGAAAAACTGTTTTTT
CASRGPGINEKLFF
>17|-|once|TRBV29-1|TRBJ2-5
TGCAGCGCAACGACAGGGGGACTCGCGGGAGGAGGAGAGACCCAGTACTTC
CSATTGGLAGGGETQYF
>13|TRBD1|-|TRBV6-5|TRBJ1-2
TGTGCCAGCAGCCAACCAGGGGGGTTTGGCTACACCTTC
CASSQPGGFGYTF
>16|TRBD2|few|TRBV7-9|TRBJ2-7
TGTGCCAGCAGTCACTACAGACTAGCGGTATTCTACGAGCAGTACTTC
CASSHYRLAVFYEQYF
>14|-|many|TRBV10-3|TRBJ1-2
TGTGCCATCAGTGAGTCGGCAGCTGAGGATGGCTACACCTTC
CAISESAAEDGYTF
>12|-|few|TRBV5-1|TRBJ1-1
TGCGCCAGCAGCGGAGAGGCCCAAGAGGCTTTCTTT
CASSGEAQEAFF
>16|-|-|TRBV29-1|TRBJ2-7
TGCAGCGTTCTCCGGTCTACAGGGAGCGGGGACTACGAGCAGTACTTC
CSVLRSTGSGDYEQYF
>12|-|many|TRBV29-1|TRBJ2-7
TGCAGCGGTGGGGACTTTTCCTACGAGCAGTACTTC
CSGGDFSYEQYF
>12|-|-|TRBV29-1|TRBJ1-1
TGCAGCGTTGCGGGGCAGCTCACTGAAGCTTTCTTT
CSVAGQLTEAFF
>15|-|few|TRBV2|TRBJ2-6
TGTGCCAGCAGTGAAACAGGGACTGGGGCCAACGTCCTGACTTTC
CASSETGTGANVLTF
>14|-|-|TRBV5-1|TRBJ1-6
TGCGCCAGCAGCCCCGGGGACGGAAATTCACCCCTCCACTTT
CASSPGDGNSPLHF
>12|-|-|TRBV29-1|TRBJ2-5
TGCAGCGTTGAAGGGGGGTCGGGGACCCAGTACTTC
CSVEGGSGTQYF
>13|-|-|TRBV29-1|TRBJ1-1
TGCAGCAGCCACATGGAGGAGGGCACTGAAGCTTTCTTT
CSSHMEEGTEAFF
>16|-|-|TRBV10-3|TRBJ1-1
TGTGCCAGCAGTTCGGGACGGAGTTTTGTGAACACTGAAGCTTTCTTT
CASSSGRSFVNTEAFF
>12|-|many|TRBV7-9|TRBJ1-6
TGTGCCAGCAGGTCCGGGGATTCACCCCTCCACTTT
CASRSGDSPLHF
>13|TRBD1|-|TRBV5-1|TRBJ2-2
TGCGCCAGCAGGGACAGGGGATTCGGGGAGCTGTTTTTT
CASRDRGFGELFF
>14|-|few|TRBV9|TRBJ1-1
TGTGCCAGCAGCGTAGGCCAGTCACCCCCTGAAGCTTTCTTT
CASSVGQSPPEAFF
>16|-|-|TRBV9|TRBJ2-7
TGTGCCAGCAGCCCACCATCCGGGACTTCTTCCTACGAGCAGTACTTC
CASSPPSGTSSYEQYF
>13|TRBD1|-|TRBV10-3|TRBJ2-5
TGTGCCACCGGGACAGGGGAACAAGAGACCCAGTACTTC
CATGTGEQETQYF
>14|-|-|TRBV6-5|TRBJ1-5
TGTGCCAGCAGTTACCGGCAGGGAGATCAGCCCCAGCATTTT
CASSYRQGDQPQHF
>13|-|-|TRBV4-3|TRBJ2-5
TGCGCCAGCAGCCAAGACAGGGTAGAGACCCAGTACTTC
CASSQDRVETQYF
>15|-|many|TRBV7-9|TRBJ1-6
TGTGCCAGCAGCTTAAGGGGACTGGAAAGTTCACCCCTCCACTTT
CASSLRGLESSPLHF
>13|-|many|TRBV19|TRBJ2-7
TGTGCCAGTAGTGGGGCAGTCGGCTACGAGCAGTACTTC
CASSGAVGYEQYF
>15|-|once|TRBV19|TRBJ2-7
TGTGCCAGTCAATCCGGGCAGGGGTCGCGCTACGAGCAGTACTTC
CASQSGQGSRYEQYF